The subject of this entry is one TCR gamma chain. Its specificity is not known. This CDR3 is also generated by other DNA sequences in the sample. RNA was extracted from the cells and then reverse transcribed. Multiplex PCR used pooled V-gene forward primers and a constant-region reverse primer to amplify CDR3s. TCRdb used CATT to re-call clones from the multiplex PCR reads. Of roughly 24,000 gamma-chain clones listed, roughly an eighth are singletons. Germline lookup yields CDR1 EGSNGY and CDR2 YDSYNSKV. The CDR3 has 11 residues. V was pared by 0 bases and J by 10 bases, with 3 bases of the junction left unmatched. The data are from a study of Vδ1+ human thymocytes. General study results and limits: Thymic TRG and TRD repertoires appeared highly polyclonal, with Gaussian CDR3 length distributions. Many TRG clonotypes were shared between donors; TRD repertoires were essentially private. Despite high sort purity, roughly 19% of thymic T cell receptor delta sequences were Vdelta2.

Thymocytes were sorted as CD3+ TCRVdelta1+ TCRVdelta2- after alphabeta T cell depletion. Vdelta1+ thymocyte sorts reached between 98% and 99.6% purity. The source material was Vdelta1+ gamma-delta thymocytes from the thymus. Subset here: FACS-sorted CD3+ TCRalphabeta- TCRVdelta1+ TCRVdelta2- thymocytes. The V call is TRGV2, the J call TRGJ1 or TRGJ2. The source of this sequence is a child under two years old who had congenital heart surgery. This CDR3 is CATWDGRKKLF. CDR3 coding DNA: TGTGCCACCTGGGACGGGCGCAAGAAACTCTTT.